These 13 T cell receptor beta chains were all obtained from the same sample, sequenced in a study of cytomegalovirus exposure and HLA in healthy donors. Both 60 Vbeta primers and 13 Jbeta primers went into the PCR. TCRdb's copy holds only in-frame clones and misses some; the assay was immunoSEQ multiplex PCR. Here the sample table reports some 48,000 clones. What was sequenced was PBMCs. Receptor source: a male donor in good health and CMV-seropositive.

The CDR3 DNA sequence: TGCAGCGTTCGCCCTTCAGGGGGGCTCTACGAGCAGTACTTC. Translating gives CSVRPSGGLYEQYF. This chain connects TRBV29-1 to TRBJ2-7, with D perhaps matching TRBD1 (7 bases). This CDR3 comprises 14 residues. The V gene's germline CDR1 is SQVTM and CDR2 ANQGSEA. With 5 bases removed from V and 3 bases from J, the gap between germline ends came to 17 bases.

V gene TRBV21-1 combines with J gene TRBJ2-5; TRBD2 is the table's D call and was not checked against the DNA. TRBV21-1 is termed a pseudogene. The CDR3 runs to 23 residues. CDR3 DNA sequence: TGTGCCAGCAGCAAAGAGTCCCCCGTGGGCCACCCGCGGGGGAACACTAAAACAGAGACCCAGTACTTC. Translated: CASSKESPVGHPRGNTKTETQYF.

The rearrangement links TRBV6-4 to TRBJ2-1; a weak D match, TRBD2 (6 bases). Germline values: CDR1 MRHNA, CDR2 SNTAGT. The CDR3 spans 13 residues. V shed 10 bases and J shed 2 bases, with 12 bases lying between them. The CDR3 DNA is TGTGCCATCACGGCGGGGACCTACAATGAGCAGTTCTTC. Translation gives CAITAGTYNEQFF.

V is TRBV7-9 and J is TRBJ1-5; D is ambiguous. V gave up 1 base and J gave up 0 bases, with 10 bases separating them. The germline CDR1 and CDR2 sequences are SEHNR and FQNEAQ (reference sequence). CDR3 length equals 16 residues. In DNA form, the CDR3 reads TGTGCCAGCAGCTTAGGTGGCGGGGATAGCAATCAGCCCCAGCATTTT. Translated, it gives CASSLGGGDSNQPQHF.

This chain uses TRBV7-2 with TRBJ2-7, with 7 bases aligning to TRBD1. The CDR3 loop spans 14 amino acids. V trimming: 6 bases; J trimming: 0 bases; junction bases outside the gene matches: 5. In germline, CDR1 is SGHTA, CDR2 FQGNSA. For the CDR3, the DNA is TGTGCCAGCAGTTGGACAGGTACCTCCTACGAGCAGTACTTC. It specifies CASSWTGTSYEQYF.

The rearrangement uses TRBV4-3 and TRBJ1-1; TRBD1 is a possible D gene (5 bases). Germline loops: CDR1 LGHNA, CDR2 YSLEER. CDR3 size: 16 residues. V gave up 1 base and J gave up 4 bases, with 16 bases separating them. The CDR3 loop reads CASSQARGLRSTEAFF. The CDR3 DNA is TGCGCCAGCAGCCAAGCAAGGGGCCTGAGGAGCACTGAAGCTTTCTTT.

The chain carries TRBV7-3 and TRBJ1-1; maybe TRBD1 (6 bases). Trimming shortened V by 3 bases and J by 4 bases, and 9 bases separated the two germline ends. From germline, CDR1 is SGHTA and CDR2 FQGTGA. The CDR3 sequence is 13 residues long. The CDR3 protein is CASSFGGATEAFF. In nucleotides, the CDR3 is TGTGCCAGCAGCTTTGGGGGGGCCACTGAAGCTTTCTTT.

The CDR3 loop is CASSMNRAQPQHF. In nucleotides, the CDR3 is TGTGCCAGTAGTATGAACAGGGCTCAGCCCCAGCATTTT. This chain connects TRBV19 to TRBJ1-5, with a tentative D call TRBD1 (6 bases). The CDR3 is 13 amino acids. The germline CDR1 and CDR2 sequences are LNHDA and SQIVND (reference sequence). V lost 3 bases, J lost 6 bases, and 9 bases lay in between.

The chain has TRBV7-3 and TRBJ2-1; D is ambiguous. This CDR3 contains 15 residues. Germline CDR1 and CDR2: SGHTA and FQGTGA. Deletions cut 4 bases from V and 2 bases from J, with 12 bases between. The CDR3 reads CASSYQSAAYNEQFF. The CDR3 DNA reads TGTGCCAGCAGCTACCAATCCGCAGCCTACAATGAGCAGTTCTTC. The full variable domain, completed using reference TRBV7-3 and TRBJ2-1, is GAGVSQTPSNKVTEKGKYVELRCDPISGHTALYWYRQSLGQGPEFLIYFQGTGAADDSGLPNDRFFAVRPEGSVSTLKIQRTERGDSAVYLCASSYQSAAYNEQFFGPGTRLTVL.

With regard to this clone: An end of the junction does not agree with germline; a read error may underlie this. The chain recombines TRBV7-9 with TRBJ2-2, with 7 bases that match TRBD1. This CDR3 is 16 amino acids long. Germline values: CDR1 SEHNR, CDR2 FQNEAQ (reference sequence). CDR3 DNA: TGTGCCAGCAGCCGAAACAGGGGTTCGAACACCGGGGAGCTGTCTTTT. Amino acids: CASSRNRGSNTGELSF. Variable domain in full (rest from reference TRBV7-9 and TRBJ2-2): DTGVSQNPRHKITKRGQNVTFRCDPISEHNRLYWYRQTLGQGPEFLTYFQNEAQLEKSRLLSDRFSAERPKGSFSTLEIQRTEQGDSAMYLCASSRNRGSNTGELSFGEGSRLTVL.

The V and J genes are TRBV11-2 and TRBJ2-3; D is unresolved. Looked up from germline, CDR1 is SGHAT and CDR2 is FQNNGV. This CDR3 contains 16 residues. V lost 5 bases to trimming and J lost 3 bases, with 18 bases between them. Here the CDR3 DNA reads TGTGCCAGCAGCCCAGATCGGGTACATGGGACAGATACGCAGTATTTT. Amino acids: CASSPDRVHGTDTQYF. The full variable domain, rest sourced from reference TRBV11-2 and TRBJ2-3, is EAGVAQSPRYKIIEKRQSVAFWCNPISGHATLYWYQQILGQGPKLLIQFQNNGVVDDSQLPKDRFSAERLKGVDSTLKIQPAKLEDSAVYLCASSPDRVHGTDTQYFGPGTRLTVL.

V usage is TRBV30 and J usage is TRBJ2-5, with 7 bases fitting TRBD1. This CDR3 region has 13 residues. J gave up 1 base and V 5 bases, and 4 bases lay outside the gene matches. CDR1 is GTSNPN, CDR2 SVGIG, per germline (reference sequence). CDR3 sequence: CAWARGRQETQYF. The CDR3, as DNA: TGTGCCTGGGCGAGGGGGCGCCAAGAGACCCAGTACTTC.

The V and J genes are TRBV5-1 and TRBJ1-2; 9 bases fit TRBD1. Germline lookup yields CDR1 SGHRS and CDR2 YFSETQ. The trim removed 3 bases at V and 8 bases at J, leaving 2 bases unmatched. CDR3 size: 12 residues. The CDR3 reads CASSWTGEGYTF. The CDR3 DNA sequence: TGCGCCAGCAGCTGGACAGGGGAAGGCTACACCTTC.